Listed below are T cell receptor beta chains from one sample, sequenced in a study of T cell changes during pregnancy in multiple sclerosis. Sequencing used immunoSEQ multiplex PCR; TCRdb keeps in-frame clones, though not all of them. This sample has 65,000 to 95,000 clones, with under 95% found just once. The specimen comprised peripheral blood, sampled after pregnancy. These receptors were taken from a female donor in good health, enrolled as a control in a pregnancy study. Each CDR3 is given with its conserved first and last residue. The order of the fields is CDR3 protein, CDR3 DNA, clone size, J gene, D gene, V gene. The D gene is left open where the match is weak. Not every row has a clone size; where given, it reads once, few, many or a size class.

CAWNPTAANTGELFF TGTGCCTGGAATCCGACAGCCGCGAACACCGGGGAGCTGTTTTTT NA TRBJ2-2 NA TRBV30
CAWSGSSRAGYTF TGTGCCTGGAGTGGATCCTCCAGGGCCGGCTACACCTTC once TRBJ1-2 NA TRBV30
CASSVRGGRNEQFF TGTGCCAGCAGCGTAAGGGGAGGGCGCAATGAGCAGTTCTTC NA TRBJ2-1 TRBD2 TRBV9
CASSQNPGTSGGGRGGELFF TGCGCCAGCAGCCAAAACCCCGGGACTAGCGGGGGGGGGAGGGGCGGGGAGCTGTTTTTT NA TRBJ2-2 TRBD2 TRBV4-3
CASSLHGGQPQHF TGTGCCAGCAGCTTGCACGGCGGGCAGCCCCAGCATTTT NA TRBJ1-5 NA TRBV5-6
CASSLRTGENEQFF TGTGCCAGCAGCCTAAGGACTGGAGAAAATGAGCAGTTCTTC NA TRBJ2-1 NA TRBV6-4
CAWRGGEQGQGQPQHF TGTGCCTGGAGGGGTGGGGAACAGGGGCAGGGGCAGCCCCAGCATTTT NA TRBJ1-5 TRBD1 TRBV30
CASGDRGRNYGYTF TGTGCCAGCGGGGACAGGGGGCGGAACTATGGCTACACCTTC NA TRBJ1-2 TRBD1 TRBV9
CASSQEERFSYNEQFF TGCGCCAGCAGCCAGGAAGAGCGGTTCTCCTACAATGAGCAGTTCTTC NA TRBJ2-1 NA TRBV4-3
CASSARDFNEQFF TGTGCCAGCAGCGCCAGGGATTTCAATGAGCAGTTCTTC NA TRBJ2-1 NA TRBV5-5
CASSPIMRNTQYF TGTGCCAGCAGCCCGATCATGAGGAATACGCAGTATTTT NA TRBJ2-3 NA TRBV11-2
CASSGTRDEQFF TGTGCCAGCAGCGGGACTAGAGATGAGCAGTTCTTC once TRBJ2-1 TRBD2 TRBV9
CASSIGDRDNQPQHF TGTGCCAGCAGCATAGGGGACAGGGACAATCAGCCCCAGCATTTT once TRBJ1-5 TRBD1 TRBV11-2
CASSSGTRGTGELFF TGTGCCAGCAGCTCCGGGACTAGGGGCACCGGGGAGCTGTTTTTT once TRBJ2-2 TRBD2 TRBV5-4
CASSPGDRGNTIYF TGCGCCAGCAGCCCGGGGGACAGAGGAAACACCATATATTTT NA TRBJ1-3 TRBD1 TRBV4-1
CASSLMSTSVVTEAFF TGTGCCAGCAGCTTAATGAGTACTTCGGTCGTCACTGAAGCTTTCTTT once TRBJ1-1 NA TRBV7-6
CASSAETFPQYF TGTGCCAGCAGTGCCGAGACATTTCCTCAGTACTTC NA TRBJ2-7 NA TRBV2
CATRTGTDTEQYF TGTGCCACCAGAACCGGGACAGACACAGAGCAGTACTTC NA TRBJ2-7 TRBD1 TRBV15
CASSFDRVTEKLFF TGTGCCAGCAGCTTTGACAGGGTCACTGAAAAACTGTTTTTT few TRBJ1-4 TRBD1 TRBV7-9
CASSSDRGIQPQHF TGTGCCAGCAGCTCGGACAGGGGGATTCAGCCCCAGCATTTT NA TRBJ1-5 TRBD1 TRBV6-6
CAWSDQGGEQFF TGTGCCTGGAGTGACCAGGGCGGCGAGCAGTTCTTC NA TRBJ2-1 NA TRBV30
CASGRTGAGSPLHF TGTGCCAGCGGAAGGACAGGGGCTGGATCACCCCTCCACTTT few TRBJ1-6 TRBD1 TRBV5-6
CAKPRRTGIVWAFF TGTGCAAAACCCAGACGGACAGGGATAGTGTGGGCTTTCTTT NA TRBJ1-1 TRBD1 TRBV6-5
CASSLFSLNRETQYF TGTGCCAGCAGCTTATTCTCTCTTAACAGAGAGACCCAGTACTTC NA TRBJ2-5 NA TRBV7-6
CASRPAGASTGELFF TGTGCCAGCAGACCGGCGGGAGCTAGCACCGGGGAGCTGTTTTTT NA TRBJ2-2 TRBD2 TRBV28
CSVGRLAGDYEQYF TGCAGCGTTGGGAGACTAGCGGGGGACTACGAGCAGTACTTC NA TRBJ2-7 TRBD2 TRBV29-1
CASSLGTSGANVLTF TGTGCCAGCAGCTTAGGGACTTCGGGGGCCAACGTCCTGACTTTC NA TRBJ2-6 NA TRBV7-3
CASSVQGLNTEAFF TGTGCCAGCAGTGTGCAGGGGTTGAACACTGAAGCTTTCTTT once TRBJ1-1 NA TRBV25-1
CASSILRQGNGELFF TGTGCCAGCAGCATCCTCCGGCAGGGTAACGGGGAGCTGTTTTTT NA TRBJ2-2 NA TRBV6-1
CASSVGAGPTGELFF TGTGCCAGCAGCGTTGGAGCGGGACCTACCGGGGAGCTGTTTTTT few TRBJ2-2 TRBD2 TRBV9
CASSLHQGQGVNQPQHF TGCGCCAGCAGCCTGCACCAGGGACAGGGTGTGAATCAGCCCCAGCATTTT NA TRBJ1-5 TRBD1 TRBV4-1
CASSLRSVRGSTEAFF TGTGCCAGCAGTTTAAGGTCGGTCAGGGGCTCTACTGAAGCTTTCTTT NA TRBJ1-1 NA TRBV28
CSARSLETQYF TGCAGTGCTAGGTCGTTGGAGACCCAGTACTTC NA TRBJ2-5 NA TRBV20-1
CASSLSSRETGTDTQYF TGTGCCAGCAGCTTATCTTCTCGGGAGACCGGCACAGATACGCAGTATTTT NA TRBJ2-3 NA TRBV7-3
CASSPYGRSLRASYNSPLHF TGTGCCAGCAGTCCCTATGGCAGGTCTCTGCGCGCCTCCTATAATTCACCCCTCCACTTT NA TRBJ1-6 NA TRBV6-8
CASSLGGQGGPYEQYF TGTGCCAGCAGCTTAGGAGGACAGGGAGGACCCTACGAGCAGTACTTC NA TRBJ2-7 TRBD1 TRBV13
CASSLDRGIAEAFF TGTGCCAGCAGCTTAGATAGGGGAATTGCTGAAGCTTTCTTT once TRBJ1-1 NA TRBV7-8
CASSPDRRNEKLFF TGTGCCAGCAGTCCCGACAGGAGGAATGAAAAACTGTTTTTT NA TRBJ1-4 NA TRBV6-5
CASSSRRGRNEKLFF TGTGCCAGTAGTTCCCGGCGGGGAAGGAATGAAAAACTGTTTTTT NA TRBJ1-4 NA TRBV19
CASSKWPTSGIRETQYF TGTGCCAGCAGCAAATGGCCGACTAGCGGGATCCGGGAGACCCAGTACTTC NA TRBJ2-5 NA TRBV21-1
CASSFRGSGLAGGPEQFF TGTGCCAGCAGCTTCCGAGGTTCTGGACTAGCGGGAGGTCCTGAGCAGTTCTTC NA TRBJ2-1 TRBD2 TRBV7-2
CASSVGQGFNQPQHF TGTGCCAGCAGCGTAGGACAGGGTTTCAATCAGCCCCAGCATTTT NA TRBJ1-5 TRBD1 TRBV9
CASSLREYNEQFF TGTGCCAGCAGCTTACGGGAGTACAATGAGCAGTTCTTC NA TRBJ2-1 NA TRBV5-6
CASSLGSQKHNEQFF TGTGCCAGCAGCTTAGGTTCTCAGAAACACAATGAGCAGTTCTTC NA TRBJ2-1 NA TRBV7-2
CAWSVLAGGRFF TGTGCCTGGAGTGTACTAGCGGGTGGGAGGTTCTTC NA TRBJ2-1 TRBD2 TRBV30
CAWSDRAGDGYTF TGTGCCTGGAGCGACCGGGCAGGGGATGGCTACACCTTC NA TRBJ1-2 NA TRBV30
CASSGLEANYGYTF TGTGCCAGCAGTGGGTTGGAGGCTAACTATGGCTACACCTTC few TRBJ1-2 NA TRBV7-9
CASSSAGGPGDTQYF TGTGCCAGCAGCTCAGCGGGAGGGCCGGGAGATACGCAGTATTTT NA TRBJ2-3 TRBD2 TRBV7-8
CASSLVAGGRDGYTF TGTGCCAGCAGCTTAGTGGCAGGGGGAAGGGATGGCTACACCTTC NA TRBJ1-2 TRBD1 TRBV11-2
CASSLYAGVRETQYF TGTGCCAGCAGCTTGTACGCGGGGGTACGGGAGACCCAGTACTTC NA TRBJ2-5 TRBD2 TRBV11-2
CASSWRQGDGYTF TGCGCCAGCAGCTGGAGACAGGGGGATGGCTACACCTTC NA TRBJ1-2 TRBD1 TRBV5-1
CASSWGQTTEAFF TGCGCCAGCAGCTGGGGACAGACCACTGAAGCTTTCTTT few TRBJ1-1 TRBD1 TRBV5-1
CASSLREGRNEQFF TGTGCCAGCAGTTTACGGGAGGGCCGCAATGAGCAGTTCTTC NA TRBJ2-1 TRBD2 TRBV6-5
CASSLYSGNEQFF TGTGCCAGCAGTTTATATTCGGGAAATGAGCAGTTCTTC NA TRBJ2-1 NA TRBV28
CASSLVPRANYGYTF TGTGCCAGCAGCTTGGTCCCAAGAGCTAACTATGGCTACACCTTC NA TRBJ1-2 NA TRBV5-4